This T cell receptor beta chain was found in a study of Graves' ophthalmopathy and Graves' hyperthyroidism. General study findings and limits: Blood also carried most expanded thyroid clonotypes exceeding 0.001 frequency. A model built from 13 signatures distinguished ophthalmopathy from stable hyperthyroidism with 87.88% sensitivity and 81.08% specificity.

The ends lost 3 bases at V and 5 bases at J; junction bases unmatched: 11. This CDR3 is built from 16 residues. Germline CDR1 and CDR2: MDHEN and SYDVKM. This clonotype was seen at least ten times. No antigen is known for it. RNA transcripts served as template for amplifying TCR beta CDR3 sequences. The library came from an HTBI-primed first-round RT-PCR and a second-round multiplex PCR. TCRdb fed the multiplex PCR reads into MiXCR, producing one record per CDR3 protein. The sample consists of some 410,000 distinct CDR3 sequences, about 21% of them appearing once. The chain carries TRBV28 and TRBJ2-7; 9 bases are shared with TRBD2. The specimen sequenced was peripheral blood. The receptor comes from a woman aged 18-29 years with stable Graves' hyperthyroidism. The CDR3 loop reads CASSFVTSGSGHEQYF. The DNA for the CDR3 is TGTGCCAGCAGTTTCGTTACTAGCGGGTCTGGACACGAGCAGTACTTC.